The clone carrying this T cell receptor (beta chain) was seen more than once but under ten times. The antigen is not known. With 3 bases removed from V and 2 bases from J, the gap between germline ends came to 10 bases. The CDR3 consists of 13 residues. Germline assignment: CDR1 DFQATT and CDR2 SNEGSKA (reference sequence). Uncontrolled infection, other autoimmune disease, pregnancy or lactation barred patients from enrollment. RNA transcripts provided the source from which TCR beta CDR3 regions were amplified. The HTBI primer set served for first-round RT-PCR of the TCR CDR3. One entry per CDR3 protein, called by TCRdb with MiXCR from the multiplex PCR reads. The repertoire holds 450,000 to 700,000 distinct CDR3 sequences, with 46% as singletons. The source of the sample is a study of T cells in Graves' hyperthyroidism and ophthalmopathy. Study conclusions and caveats: Most thyroid clonotypes expanded above 0.001 were also detected in blood. From stable hyperthyroidism, ophthalmopathy was separated by a 13 V-J model.

This clonotype originated in an adult woman with Graves' disease, either hyperthyroidism or ophthalmopathy (not recorded which). The chain couples TRBV20-1 to TRBJ1-1; D might be TRBD1 (5 bases). Specimen: peripheral blood or thyroid tissue (not recorded which). The CDR3 sequence: CSARETANTEAFF. In DNA form, the CDR3 reads TGCAGTGCTAGGGAGACAGCTAACACTGAAGCTTTCTTT.